This TCR beta chain was recorded in a study of siplizumab effects on memory and regulatory T cells. TCRdb's copy holds only in-frame clones and misses some; the assay was immunoSEQ multiplex PCR. The sample gives about 100,000 clones, roughly 94% of which show up once; around 1.4% is in the top ten. Note on this clone: Its specificity is unknown.

Notes on the study in general: Proliferating Tregs from siplizumab cultures lacked functional confirmation of suppression.

The origin of this receptor is a human donor in good health. The sample was non-Treg CD4+ T cells sorted from blood.

The CDR3 sequence is CATSRGASSGNTIYF. CDR3 in DNA: TGTGCCACCTCCCGGGGCGCAAGCTCTGGAAACACCATATATTTT. The chain uses TRBV6-5 and TRBJ1-3, with D possibly being TRBD1 (5 bases). Germline CDR1 reads MNHEY; CDR2 reads SVGAGI. The V end was cut by 10 bases, the J end by 0 bases, with 16 bases between. The length of the CDR3 is 15 residues.